This T cell receptor (beta chain) was recorded in a study of T-cell reconstitution after alpha-beta-depleted transplantation in children. General study points: Alpha-beta T cells present about two months after transplant were reported to originate from several hundred expanded graft clones. Newly produced T cells mostly accounted for T-cell counts and diversity one year post-transplant. Surviving thymic progenitors and recipient T cells were the source of high TCRbeta diversity at day 60 in some patients.

A TCRbeta library incorporating unique molecular identifiers was prepared. TCRdb passed the PCR reads through MiXCR, listing each CDR3 protein once. Of about 500,000 distinct CDR3 sequences listed, 11% were seen once; the top ten hold less than 15%. With respect to this clonotype: What it binds is unknown.

V lost 1 base and J lost 9, with 15 bases in between. Germline assignment: CDR1 SGHTA and CDR2 FQGNSA. This CDR3 is 14 amino acids long. The sample consisted of PBMCs, mostly from graft donor cells, taken 180 days after TCRalphabeta/CD19-depleted stem cell transplant. The rearrangement links TRBV7-2 to TRBJ1-1, with D uncertain. The clonotype was recovered from a female patient under 10 years old who had a stem cell transplant for aplastic anemia, so the T cells may come from the graft donor. CDR3 DNA sequence: TGTGCCAGCAGCTTAGTGCTATCTGGGAACAAAGCTTTCTTT. It codes for CASSLVLSGNKAFF.